Listed below are T cell receptor beta chains from one sample, sequenced in a study of response to subunit inactivated influenza vaccine. From the RT-PCR reads, TCRdb called clonotypes with MiXCR, one entry per CDR3 protein. The data hold about 540,000 distinct CDR3 sequences, with approximately 20% observed a single time. The same data also went into a second study, on T cells expressing NK-cell markers.

This specimen was CD4+ T cells sorted from PBMCs, taken 11 to 12 days after vaccination. The receptors derive from a man aged 50-59 years who received an inactivated influenza vaccine. Both conserved end residues are part of each CDR3. The D gene is left open where the match is weak. Clone size is not always given. Where it is, it says once, few, many or a class for expanded clones.

j_call clone_size d_call v_call cdr3_aa cdr3_nt
TRBJ1-3 once NA TRBV7-2 CASSVTPGSGNTIYF TGTGCCAGCAGCGTTACACCGGGTTCTGGAAACACCATATATTTT
TRBJ2-7 NA TRBD2 TRBV10-3 CATNIYSGSNEQYF TGTGCCACCAATATCTATAGCGGGAGTAACGAGCAGTACTTC
TRBJ1-1 NA NA TRBV5-1 CASREGQVNTEAFF TGCGCCAGCAGGGAGGGGCAGGTGAACACTGAAGCTTTCTTT
TRBJ2-5 few NA TRBV5-6 CASSLELAEKLGETQYF TGTGCCAGCAGCTTGGAGCTAGCAGAAAAGTTAGGCGAGACCCAGTACTTC
TRBJ2-7 NA NA TRBV11-2 CASSVRDDEQYF TGTGCCAGCAGCGTCCGGGATGACGAGCAGTACTTC
TRBJ1-5 NA NA TRBV5-1 CASSLAGQTHQPQHF TGCGCCAGCAGCTTGGCAGGACAGACACATCAGCCCCAGCATTTT
TRBJ2-2 few NA TRBV20-1 CSARVGANTGELFF TGCAGTGCTAGAGTGGGTGCGAACACCGGGGAGCTGTTTTTT
TRBJ1-1 NA NA TRBV28 CASSLKGGNTEAFF TGTGCCAGCAGTTTAAAGGGGGGGAACACTGAAGCTTTCTTT
TRBJ1-5 NA TRBD1 TRBV16 CASSTQQGLHQPQHF TGTGCCAGCAGCACGCAACAGGGGTTGCATCAGCCCCAGCATTTT
TRBJ1-3 NA NA TRBV11-1 CASRLDNYSGNTIYF TGTGCCAGCAGACTAGACAACTACTCTGGAAACACCATATATTTT
TRBJ2-4 many NA TRBV29-1 CSVRGLAKNIQYF TGCAGCGTTAGGGGACTAGCCAAAAACATTCAGTACTTC
TRBJ1-1 NA TRBD1 TRBV12-3/TRBV12-4 CASSDRGEAFF TGTGCCAGCAGTGACAGGGGTGAAGCTTTCTTT
TRBJ2-1 NA TRBD2 TRBV12-3/TRBV12-4 CASSLDYRGVTEQFF TGTGCCAGCAGTTTAGACTACCGGGGGGTTACTGAGCAGTTCTTC
TRBJ2-5 few NA TRBV9 CASSVMAGPQETQYF TGTGCCAGCAGCGTAATGGCTGGACCACAAGAGACCCAGTACTTC
TRBJ2-6 NA NA TRBV19 CASSRMMGFGVLTF TGTGCCAGTAGTAGGATGATGGGGTTCGGCGTCCTGACTTTC
TRBJ1-3 few TRBD1 TRBV12-3/TRBV12-4 CASRTGTGTGNTIYF TGTGCCAGCAGAACCGGGACAGGGACTGGAAACACCATATATTTT
TRBJ2-3 NA TRBD1 TRBV12-3/TRBV12-4 CASSLLTGYGQYF TGTGCCAGCAGCCTCTTGACAGGGTATGGGCAGTATTTT
TRBJ1-5 few NA TRBV6-2/TRBV6-3 CASSYGDIKGLNQPQHF TGTGCCAGCAGTTACGGAGACATCAAAGGGTTGAATCAGCCCCAGCATTTT
TRBJ2-5 NA NA TRBV9 CASSVGGGSQETQYF TGTGCCAGCAGCGTAGGAGGGGGTAGCCAAGAGACCCAGTACTTC
TRBJ2-5 few TRBD1 TRBV20-1 CSATSTGIGETQYF TGCAGTGCTACATCGACAGGGATCGGAGAGACCCAGTACTTC
TRBJ1-2 NA TRBD1 TRBV28 CASSKDRGYGYTF TGTGCCAGCAGCAAAGACAGGGGATATGGCTACACCTTC
TRBJ2-2 few NA TRBV9 CASSYTMGGGNTGELFF TGTGCCAGCAGCTATACCATGGGAGGGGGAAACACCGGGGAGCTGTTTTTT
TRBJ2-1 few TRBD2 TRBV15 CATSLAGFGEQFF TGTGCCACCAGCCTAGCGGGGTTTGGTGAGCAGTTCTTC
TRBJ1-2 NA NA TRBV3-1 CASSQQGFGYTF TGTGCCAGCAGCCAGCAGGGGTTCGGCTACACCTTC
TRBJ2-3 NA TRBD2 TRBV5-1 CASSWGGGSTDTQYF TGCGCCAGCAGCTGGGGCGGGGGGTCCACAGATACGCAGTATTTT